The rows below give T cell receptor beta chains drawn from one sample of a study of blood T cell dynamics during melanoma immunotherapy. Clones were read by immunoSEQ multiplex PCR, and TCRdb kept only the in-frame ones, dropping some. The sample holds tens of thousands of clones, around nine tenths seen once. Sequencing was performed on blood, taken from a patient treated with checkpoint blockade. These receptors came from a human donor with melanoma. Each CDR3 is given with its conserved first and last residue. D genes are given only for firm matches. Only some rows state a clone size, as once, few, many or a class for expanded clones.

j_gene	v_gene	len	d_gene	abundance	CDR3aa	CDR3nt
TRBJ2-7	TRBV4-2	15	TRBD2	-	CASSQARGRRHEQYF	TGTGCCAGCAGCCAAGCTCGCGGGAGACGCCACGAGCAGTACTTC
TRBJ2-7	TRBV6-6	12	-	-	CASSGTVPEQYF	TGTGCCAGCAGCGGGACTGTCCCCGAGCAGTACTTC
TRBJ1-6	TRBV30	13	TRBD1	-	CAFGQGDNSPLHF	TGTGCCTTTGGGCAGGGGGATAATTCACCCCTCCACTTT
TRBJ2-5	TRBV4-2	14	TRBD2	-	CASSQDRGGETQYF	TGTGCCAGCAGCCAAGATCGCGGGGGGGAGACCCAGTACTTC
TRBJ2-7	TRBV6-1	15	TRBD2	-	CASSAGSSGGYEQYF	TGTGCCAGCAGCGCTGGCAGTAGCGGGGGATACGAGCAGTACTTC
TRBJ1-1	TRBV19	15	TRBD1	-	CASSALDRGDTEAFF	TGTGCCAGTAGCGCCCTGGACAGGGGAGACACTGAAGCTTTCTTT
TRBJ1-1	TRBV7-8	17	-	-	CASSLGNIWGLGDEAFF	TGTGCCAGCAGCTTAGGGAATATATGGGGGTTAGGGGATGAAGCTTTCTTT
TRBJ2-7	TRBV7-8	13	-	-	CASSLGETYEQYF	TGTGCCAGCAGCTTAGGGGAGACCTACGAGCAGTACTTC
TRBJ1-6	TRBV11-3	14	-	-	CASSLDSSRSPLHF	TGTGCCAGCAGCTTAGATAGCTCGCGTTCACCCCTCCACTTT
TRBJ1-2	TRBV4-1	13	-	-	CASSQEQAYGYTF	TGCGCCAGCAGCCAAGAACAGGCCTATGGCTACACCTTC
TRBJ2-2	TRBV18	19	TRBD2	-	CASSPPGLAGPVNTGELFF	TGTGCCAGCTCACCCCCGGGACTAGCGGGGCCAGTGAACACCGGGGAGCTGTTTTTT
TRBJ2-1	TRBV18	13	TRBD1	-	CASSEDRVLEQFF	TGTGCCAGCTCAGAGGACAGGGTACTTGAGCAGTTCTTC
TRBJ2-2	TRBV7-3	14	-	-	CASSPRLHTGELFF	TGTGCCAGCAGCCCGAGACTGCACACCGGGGAGCTGTTTTTT
TRBJ2-6	TRBV11-1	16	-	-	CASSLGSLSGANVLTF	TGTGCCAGCAGCTTAGGGTCCCTCTCTGGGGCCAACGTCCTGACTTTC
TRBJ2-7	TRBV11-2	15	-	-	CASSLDSMSSYEQYF	TGTGCCAGCAGCTTAGACTCCATGAGCTCCTACGAGCAGTACTTC
TRBJ1-3	TRBV9	18	-	once	CASSVEPLQGVAGNTIYF	TGTGCCAGCAGCGTAGAGCCCCTCCAGGGCGTCGCTGGAAACACCATATATTTT
TRBJ2-7	TRBV18	16	TRBD1	-	CASSPIGTGGSDEQYF	TGTGCCAGCTCACCAATTGGGACAGGGGGGTCTGACGAGCAGTACTTC
TRBJ2-7	TRBV15	13	TRBD1	-	CATRDRGYPEQYF	TGTGCCACCAGAGACAGGGGTTACCCCGAGCAGTACTTC
TRBJ2-7	TRBV6-6	14	TRBD1	-	CASSLRTGGYEQYF	TGTGCCAGCAGTTTGAGAACAGGGGGCTACGAGCAGTACTTC
TRBJ2-1	TRBV28	15	TRBD1	-	CASSFRDRTLGEQFF	TGTGCCAGCAGTTTTCGGGACAGAACGTTAGGTGAGCAGTTCTTC
TRBJ1-5	TRBV6-1	14	-	-	CASSEGQRSQPQHF	TGTGCCAGCAGTGAAGGACAGAGAAGTCAGCCCCAGCATTTT
TRBJ1-2	TRBV6-1	11	-	once	CASSEKGGDTF	TGTGCCAGCAGTGAAAAGGGAGGTGACACCTTC
TRBJ2-7	TRBV7-7	14	-	-	CASSLGGLSYEQYF	TGTGCTAGCAGCTTGGGGGGCCTTTCCTACGAGCAGTACTTC
TRBJ1-5	TRBV4-1	15	-	-	CASSLGRTYNQPQHF	TGCGCCAGCAGCCTAGGAAGGACATACAATCAGCCCCAGCATTTT
TRBJ2-7	TRBV7-3	14	-	-	CASSPGGLPYEQYF	TGTGCCAGCAGCCCAGGCGGACTTCCCTACGAGCAGTACTTC
TRBJ1-5	TRBV7-9	14	TRBD1	-	CASSTRTGGQPQHF	TGTGCCAGCAGCACCCGGACAGGAGGACAGCCCCAGCATTTT
TRBJ1-4	TRBV27	15	-	once	CASSLFSVPNEKLFF	TGTGCCAGCAGTTTATTTTCCGTCCCTAATGAAAAACTGTTTTTT
TRBJ2-3	TRBV11-3	17	TRBD2	-	CASSASFSGRARDTQYF	TGTGCCAGCAGCGCGTCCTTTAGCGGGAGGGCGCGAGATACGCAGTATTTT
TRBJ2-2	TRBV6-4	15	-	-	CASSRMTGFAGELFF	TGTGCCAGCAGTCGTATGACTGGTTTCGCCGGGGAGCTGTTTTTT
TRBJ2-5	TRBV4-1	14	-	once	CASSQVGTEETQYF	TGCGCCAGCAGCCAAGTTGGCACCGAAGAGACCCAGTACTTC
TRBJ1-4	TRBV12-5	12	-	-	CASGLWGRGLFF	TGTGCTAGTGGTTTGTGGGGTAGGGGACTGTTTTTT
TRBJ2-4	TRBV2	16	TRBD1	-	CATPGTGGIAKNIQYF	TGTGCCACCCCCGGGACAGGGGGTATTGCCAAAAACATTCAGTACTTC
TRBJ1-1	TRBV6-6	13	-	-	CASSGDFYTEAFF	TGTGCCAGCAGTGGGGACTTCTACACTGAAGCTTTCTTT
TRBJ1-5	TRBV7-2	16	-	-	CASSLVKRASWQSQHF	TGTGCCAGCAGCTTAGTTAAAAGGGCCTCTTGGCAGTCCCAGCATTTT
TRBJ2-7	TRBV30	14	TRBD1	-	CAWSVGTGPYEQYF	TGTGCCTGGAGTGTAGGGACAGGGCCCTACGAGCAGTACTTC
TRBJ2-7	TRBV18	15	-	-	CASSPPAGDPYEQYF	TGTGCCAGCTCACCCCCCGCAGGGGACCCCTACGAGCAGTACTTC
TRBJ2-7	TRBV12-5	11	-	-	CASGFGYEQYF	TGTGCTAGTGGTTTTGGGTACGAGCAGTACTTC
TRBJ1-1	TRBV5-1	17	-	-	CASSTSLSGLMNTEAFF	TGCGCCAGCAGCACGTCCCTGTCAGGCCTCATGAACACTGAAGCTTTCTTT
TRBJ1-1	TRBV18	14	-	-	CASSLREPRNEAFF	TGTGCCAGCTCACTGAGAGAGCCCCGCAACGAAGCTTTCTTT
TRBJ2-7	TRBV27	11	-	-	CASSDHYEQYF	TGTGCCAGCAGTGACCACTACGAGCAGTACTTC
TRBJ2-2	TRBV6-6	15	TRBD1	-	CASSSGQVSSGELFF	TGTGCCAGCAGTTCCGGACAGGTTTCTTCCGGGGAGCTGTTTTTT
TRBJ1-2	TRBV7-2	13	-	once	CASSLPRGYGYTF	TGTGCCAGCAGCTTACCCAGGGGCTATGGCTACACCTTC
TRBJ1-3	TRBV19	16	TRBD1	-	CASSIRDRSSGNTIYF	TGTGCCAGTAGTATCCGGGACAGGAGCTCTGGAAACACCATATATTTT
TRBJ2-2	TRBV6-1	14	-	-	CASSVPRVDGELFF	TGTGCCAGCAGTGTCCCCCGGGTCGACGGGGAGCTGTTTTTT
TRBJ2-5	TRBV11-2	16	TRBD2	-	CASSFGAGGGGETQYF	TGTGCCAGCAGCTTCGGAGCGGGGGGAGGTGGGGAGACCCAGTACTTC
TRBJ2-1	TRBV14	9	-	-	CASSQGGVF	TGTGCCAGCAGCCAAGGGGGGGTCTTC
TRBJ1-5	TRBV19	14	-	-	CASSPRGSNQPQHF	TGTGCCAGTAGTCCAAGGGGTAGTAATCAGCCCCAGCATTTT
TRBJ2-5	TRBV11-1	14	TRBD1	-	CASGTGDLVETQYF	TGTGCCAGCGGCACAGGGGATTTAGTGGAGACCCAGTACTTC
TRBJ1-5	TRBV28	16	TRBD1	-	CASSFTLGQGNRPQHF	TGTGCCAGCAGTTTCACCTTGGGACAGGGCAATCGGCCCCAGCATTTT
TRBJ1-3	TRBV4-1	17	-	-	CASSQDQGAYPGNTIYF	TGCGCCAGCAGCCAAGATCAAGGGGCTTATCCTGGAAACACCATATATTTT
TRBJ2-2	TRBV10-1	16	-	once	CASSEAARADTGELFF	TGCGCCAGCAGTGAAGCCGCCAGGGCGGACACCGGGGAGCTGTTTTTT